One sample yielded the 21 T cell receptor beta chains listed below, sequenced in a study of cytomegalovirus exposure and HLA in healthy donors. Researchers ran the PCR with 60 Vbeta and 13 Jbeta primers. The table came from immunoSEQ multiplex PCR; TCRdb's copy has only in-frame clones and leaves some out. The top ten clones hold 8.5% to 9.5% of a sample with around 100,000 clones, 70% of them seen once. The sequenced sample was PBMCs. The receptor source for this set is a man aged 25-45 years in good health and CMV-seropositive.

The chain has TRBV6-5 and TRBJ1-1; possibly TRBD1 for D (6 bases). The V end was cut by 5 bases, the J end by 5 bases, with 18 bases between. CDR1 is MNHEY and CDR2 is SVGAGI in the germline V gene. The CDR3 has 15 amino acids. The CDR3 DNA reads as TGTGCCAGCAGTCCGACAGGCCCGTCGAGGACTGAAGCTTTCTTT. This translates into CASSPTGPSRTEAFF.

The CDR3 loop is CASSLVPDKDTQYF. In DNA, the CDR3 is TGCGCCAGCAGCTTGGTACCGGACAAGGATACGCAGTATTTT. This chain links TRBV5-1 with TRBJ2-3, with D possibly TRBD1 on 5 matching bases. Trimming removed 0 bases from V and 6 bases from J, with 11 bases in between. CDR3 length equals 14 residues. Germline V gene lookup returns CDR1 SGHRS and CDR2 YFSETQ.

About this clone itself: The sample carries other DNA sequences with the same CDR3. The V call is TRBV5-1, the J call TRBJ1-2; 8 bases map to TRBD1. CDR1 and CDR2 (germline): SGHRS, YFSETQ. This CDR3 is built from 14 residues. V gave up 4 bases and J gave up 4 bases; unmatched junction bases: 6. This CDR3 is CASSLGQGGYGYTF. The DNA for the CDR3 is TGCGCCAGCAGCCTCGGACAGGGAGGCTATGGCTACACCTTC.

V gene TRBV5-1 combines with J gene TRBJ1-4; 7 nucleotides match TRBD1. The V gene's germline CDR1 is SGHRS and CDR2 YFSETQ. Losses at the gene ends were 1 base for V and 7 bases for J; bases not matched to a gene: 4. The CDR3 is 14 residues long. DNA for the CDR3: TGCGCCAGCAGCTTGAGGGGGCTCGGTGAAAAACTGTTTTTT. Encoded protein: CASSLRGLGEKLFF.

The chain uses TRBV27 and TRBJ1-5; TRBD1 matches 10 bases. Looked up from germline, CDR1 is MNHEY and CDR2 is SMNVEV (reference sequence). There are 16 residues in the CDR3. J was trimmed by 6 bases and V by 10 bases; bases with no gene match: 15. DNA of the CDR3: TGTGCCATCAGGGGGGCCGGGACAGGGGACAGTCAGCCCCAGCATTTT. It translates to CAIRGAGTGDSQPQHF.

The J gene is TRBJ2-7, the V gene TRBV6-5; 9 bases fit TRBD1. CDR3 length: 15 amino acids. CDR1 is MNHEY and CDR2 is SVGAGI in the germline V gene. The ends lost 0 bases at V and 5 bases at J; junction bases unmatched: 5. CDR3 sequence reads: CASSYSSDRGDEQYF. CDR3 nucleotides: TGTGCCAGCAGTTACTCCTCGGACAGGGGAGACGAGCAGTACTTC.

To note about this clone: The missing conserved phenylalanine or tryptophan at the end of this CDR3 makes a read error likely. The limits of the CDR3 on the DNA are not certain, so only TCRdb's listed CDR3 is given. V usage is TRBV6-6 and J usage is TRBJ1-3; the table's D call TRBD1 went unverified against the DNA. The germline CDR1 and CDR2 sequences are MNHNY and SVGAGI (reference sequence). The CDR3 has 12 amino acids, counting both end residues. CDR3 amino acids: CASSYSVEDRAL.

This clone has only a few counts. The chain uses TRBV4-3 and TRBJ1-2; perhaps TRBD1 as D (5 bases). The CDR3 totals 14 residues. With 0 bases removed from V and 2 bases from J, the gap between germline ends came to 7 bases. The germline CDR1 and CDR2 sequences are LGHNA and YSLEER. The CDR3 sequence is CASSQEGGNYGYTF. CDR3 DNA: TGCGCCAGCAGCCAAGAGGGGGGGAACTATGGCTACACCTTC.

The CDR3 DNA reads TGTGCCAGCAGTGGACAGGGGTTCTATGGCTACACCTTC. Protein product: CASSGQGFYGYTF. V and J are TRBV25-1 and TRBJ1-2, with 8 positions matching TRBD1. There are 13 residues in the CDR3. The J segment lost 4 bases and the V segment lost 4 bases, leaving 2 bases of the junction unmatched. CDR1 and CDR2 from the germline V gene are MGHDK and SYGVNS.

The chain joins TRBV7-9 to TRBJ1-3, with 7 bases lining up with TRBD1. Trimming at V came to 5 bases and at J to 0 bases, leaving 10 bases not matched to a gene. CDR1 SEHNR and CDR2 FQNEAQ come from the germline V gene (reference sequence). This CDR3 contains 17 residues. CDR3 loop: CASSPIGGLASGNTIYF. CDR3 sequence (DNA): TGTGCCAGCAGCCCCATAGGGGGCCTGGCCTCTGGAAACACCATATATTTT.

In this sample, this clone turned up a few times. The chain couples TRBV5-4 to TRBJ2-1; no clear D gene. The CDR3 is made up of 14 amino acids. Between the trimmed V and J ends, which lost 0 bases and 5 bases, there was a span of 9 bases. The germline gives CDR1 SGHNT, CDR2 YYREEE (reference sequence). CDR3 loop: CASSLVGRNNEQFF. The CDR3 DNA reads TGTGCCAGCAGCTTGGTCGGTCGCAACAATGAGCAGTTCTTC.

This clone appeared once. The chain is built from TRBV4-3 and TRBJ2-3; the match to TRBD1 covers 7 bases. Germline CDR1 is LGHNA and CDR2 is YSLEER. V shed 4 bases and J 8 bases; nucleotides not matched to a gene: 15. The CDR3 is made up of 16 amino acids. The CDR3 DNA is TGCGCCAGCAGCCCGTCCCAGACAGGGTTCGGAGGTACGCAGTATTTT. Amino acids: CASSPSQTGFGGTQYF.

With regard to this clone: Its ends do not fully match the called genes, so a read error is possible. The CDR3 DNA reads TGTGCCAGCAGCTTATTCCGGGGTACAGAGACCCAGTACTTC. It yields the protein CASSLFRGTETQYF. The genes are TRBV27 and TRBJ2-5; a weak D match, TRBD2 (5 bases). The CDR3 extends over 14 amino acids. In germline, CDR1 is MNHEY, CDR2 SMNVEV (reference sequence).

J is TRBJ2-1 and V is TRBV25-1, with 11 bases fitting TRBD1. The CDR3 has 15 residues. Germline V gene sequence: CDR1 MGHDK, CDR2 SYGVNS. Losses at the gene ends were 6 bases for V and 4 bases for J; bases not matched to a gene: 5. Here the CDR3 DNA reads TGTGCCAGCAGGACGGGACAGGGGGATTACAATGAGCAGTTCTTC. It codes for CASRTGQGDYNEQFF.

This clone was observed a few times. CDR3 residues: CASSTGTGGVYGYTF. In DNA form, the CDR3 reads TGTGCCAGCAGTACCGGGACAGGGGGCGTATATGGCTACACCTTC. This chain links TRBV27 with TRBJ1-2, with 12 bases that match TRBD1. The V gene's germline CDR1 is MNHEY and CDR2 SMNVEV (reference sequence). V lost 5 bases and J lost 5; bases outside the gene matches: 6. This CDR3 spans 15 amino acids.

This chain links TRBV19 with TRBJ2-7; the match to TRBD2 covers 8 bases. The CDR3 spans 14 residues. V lost 4 bases and J lost 2; bases outside the gene matches: 4. CDR1 is LNHDA, CDR2 SQIVND, per germline (reference sequence). The CDR3 sequence is CASSTGGGTYEQYF. CDR3 DNA sequence: TGTGCCAGTAGTACCGGCGGGGGGACCTACGAGCAGTACTTC.

The rearrangement links TRBV10-3 to TRBJ2-7, with 8 bases matching TRBD1. Germline loops: CDR1 ENHRY, CDR2 SYGVKD. The length of the CDR3 is 13 residues. V shed 6 bases, J shed 3 bases, and the junction held 4 bases outside the gene matches. CDR3: CAISPGQGYEQYF. DNA for the CDR3: TGTGCCATCAGCCCTGGACAGGGCTACGAGCAGTACTTC.

The V call is TRBV19, the J call TRBJ2-1; D is uncertain. Germline-derived CDR1 and CDR2 are LNHDA and SQIVND (reference sequence). Trimming removed 0 bases at V and 5 bases at J, with 14 bases between. The CDR3 is made up of 16 amino acids. Written as DNA, the CDR3 is TGTGCCAGTAGTATAGATCCCGACCGACTGCACAATGAGCAGTTCTTC. It codes for CASSIDPDRLHNEQFF.

The rearrangement links TRBV5-5 to TRBJ2-1; D gene uncertain. CDR1 is SGHKS and CDR2 is YYEKEE in the germline V gene (reference sequence). This CDR3 comprises 14 residues. Trimming removed 7 bases from V and 3 bases from J, with 14 bases in between. The CDR3 loop is CASLESGYYNEQFF. Written as DNA, the CDR3 is TGTGCCAGCCTAGAGTCTGGGTACTACAATGAGCAGTTCTTC.

The chain is built from TRBV7-8 and TRBJ2-2, with a weak D call TRBD1 (5 bases). Trimming cost V 1 base and J 5 bases, with 14 bases left between them. The germline V gene encodes CDR1 SGHVS and CDR2 FQNEAQ. This CDR3 is 16 amino acids long. CDR3 in DNA: TGTGCCAGCAGCTTAGTCCGCCAGGGTTTTACCGGGGAGCTGTTTTTT. Translation gives CASSLVRQGFTGELFF. The full variable domain, completed using reference TRBV7-8 and TRBJ2-2, is GAGVSQSPRYKVAKRGQDVALRCDPISGHVSLFWYQQALGQGPEFLTYFQNEAQLDKSGLPSDRFFAERPEGSVSTLKIQRTQQEDSAVYLCASSLVRQGFTGELFFGEGSRLTVL.

This chain joins TRBV7-3 and TRBJ2-1; weak D call: TRBD1 (6 bases). This CDR3 has 15 residues. Trimming stripped 5 bases from V and 2 bases from J, with 13 bases between. Germline lookup yields CDR1 SGHTA and CDR2 FQGTGA. In nucleotides, the CDR3 is TGTGCCAGCAGCAGGGGGTTGTCAACCTACAATGAGCAGTTCTTC. This translates into CASSRGLSTYNEQFF.